The rows below give T cell receptor beta chains drawn from one sample of a study of OX40 agonist ivuxolimab in advanced cancers. The table came from immunoSEQ multiplex PCR; TCRdb's copy has only in-frame clones and leaves some out. This table has fewer than 70,000 clones, 70% to 90% appearing once. The source material was CD4+ or CD8+ T cells sorted from blood, sampled in a trial of the OX40 agonist ivuxolimab. The receptors were sampled from an adult with an advanced solid tumor such as melanoma, head and neck, liver or kidney cancer. The CDR3 runs from the conserved cysteine through the conserved F or W. Fields, in order: D gene, V gene, J gene, clone size, CDR3 protein, CDR3 DNA. D genes are given only for firm matches. Clone size, where shown, is once, few, many, or a class for clones that have expanded.

D gene: TRBD2
V gene: TRBV9
J gene: TRBJ2-3
clone size: .
CDR3 protein: CASSVGGLAGVTSSTDTQYF
CDR3 DNA: TGTGCCAGCAGCGTGGGTGGACTAGCGGGAGTGACCTCTAGCACAGATACGCAGTATTTT

D gene: .
V gene: TRBV30
J gene: TRBJ2-7
clone size: .
CDR3 protein: CAWSVGGDISYEQYF
CDR3 DNA: TGTGCCTGGAGTGTAGGTGGGGACATCTCCTACGAGCAGTACTTC

D gene: .
V gene: TRBV6-5
J gene: TRBJ1-2
clone size: .
CDR3 protein: CASSYGWGSGYTF
CDR3 DNA: TGTGCCAGCAGTTATGGTTGGGGTTCAGGCTACACCTTC

D gene: .
V gene: TRBV4-1
J gene: TRBJ1-3
clone size: once
CDR3 protein: CASSQAPTGYGNTIYF
CDR3 DNA: TGCGCCAGCAGCCAAGCCCCTACAGGGTATGGAAACACCATATATTTT

D gene: .
V gene: TRBV7-2
J gene: TRBJ2-5
clone size: .
CDR3 protein: CASSLVWAGETQYF
CDR3 DNA: TGTGCCAGCAGCTTAGTCTGGGCAGGAGAGACCCAGTACTTC

D gene: .
V gene: TRBV27
J gene: TRBJ1-6
clone size: .
CDR3 protein: CASTSGSYNSPLHF
CDR3 DNA: TGTGCCAGCACTTCCGGGTCCTATAATTCACCCCTCCACTTT

D gene: .
V gene: TRBV5-1
J gene: TRBJ2-7
clone size: .
CDR3 protein: CASSLARDGTYEQYF
CDR3 DNA: TGCGCCAGCAGCTTGGCTCGGGACGGAACCTACGAGCAGTACTTC

D gene: .
V gene: TRBV7-2
J gene: TRBJ2-5
clone size: .
CDR3 protein: CASSAGTKQRETQYF
CDR3 DNA: TGTGCCAGCAGCGCGGGGACCAAGCAAAGAGAGACCCAGTACTTC

D gene: TRBD1
V gene: TRBV7-2
J gene: TRBJ2-2
clone size: .
CDR3 protein: CASSSRDRNTGELFF
CDR3 DNA: TGTGCCAGCAGCTCCCGGGACAGGAACACCGGGGAGCTGTTTTTT

D gene: TRBD1
V gene: TRBV6-1
J gene: TRBJ2-7
clone size: .
CDR3 protein: CASRGGQGNNYEQYF
CDR3 DNA: TGTGCCAGCAGGGGGGGACAGGGGAACAACTACGAGCAGTACTTC

D gene: .
V gene: TRBV5-8
J gene: TRBJ2-5
clone size: .
CDR3 protein: CASSLGGTEETQYF
CDR3 DNA: TGTGCCAGCAGCTTGGGCGGGACAGAAGAGACCCAGTACTTC

D gene: TRBD1
V gene: TRBV4-3
J gene: TRBJ1-5
clone size: .
CDR3 protein: CASSQDDRGPQPQHF
CDR3 DNA: TGCGCCAGCAGCCAAGATGACAGGGGTCCTCAGCCCCAGCATTTT

D gene: .
V gene: TRBV27
J gene: TRBJ1-3
clone size: .
CDR3 protein: CASSSRWGGGGNTIYF
CDR3 DNA: TGTGCCAGCAGCTCAAGATGGGGCGGCGGTGGAAACACCATATATTTT

D gene: .
V gene: TRBV27
J gene: TRBJ2-7
clone size: .
CDR3 protein: CASSHGQTYEQYF
CDR3 DNA: TGTGCCAGCAGCCACGGACAGACCTACGAGCAGTACTTC

D gene: TRBD1
V gene: TRBV6-5
J gene: TRBJ2-1
clone size: once
CDR3 protein: CASSTRTGRDEQFF
CDR3 DNA: TGTGCCAGCAGCACGAGGACAGGGCGGGATGAGCAGTTCTTC

D gene: .
V gene: TRBV2
J gene: TRBJ1-2
clone size: few
CDR3 protein: CASSVRQGSIYYGYTF
CDR3 DNA: TGTGCCAGCAGTGTTAGGCAGGGGTCGATTTACTATGGCTACACCTTC